This T cell receptor beta chain was sequenced during a study of blood T cell repertoires in COVID-19. About the study: The analysed material was cDNA or gDNA that came from T cells, B-cell-depleted T cells, or PBMCs.

Repertoires were generated with immunoSEQ multiplex PCR, while TCRdb's copy carries only in-frame clones and drops some. The profile covers 90,000 to 120,000 clones, with approximately 89% appearing a single time and 6.5% to 7% taken by the ten largest. The CDR3 extends over 17 amino acids. With V trimmed by 0 bases and J by 0 bases, 6 bases remained unmatched. The germline CDR1 and CDR2 sequences are LGHNA and YSLEER. The rearrangement links TRBV4-3 to TRBJ2-3; 7 bases agree with TRBD1. The clonotype was recovered from a man between 50 and 59 years old with active or convalescent COVID-19. The sequencing input was peripheral blood. The CDR3 DNA is TGCGCCAGCAGCCAAGAAGGGGGCGACCCCAGCACAGATACGCAGTATTTT. Amino acids: CASSQEGGDPSTDTQYF.